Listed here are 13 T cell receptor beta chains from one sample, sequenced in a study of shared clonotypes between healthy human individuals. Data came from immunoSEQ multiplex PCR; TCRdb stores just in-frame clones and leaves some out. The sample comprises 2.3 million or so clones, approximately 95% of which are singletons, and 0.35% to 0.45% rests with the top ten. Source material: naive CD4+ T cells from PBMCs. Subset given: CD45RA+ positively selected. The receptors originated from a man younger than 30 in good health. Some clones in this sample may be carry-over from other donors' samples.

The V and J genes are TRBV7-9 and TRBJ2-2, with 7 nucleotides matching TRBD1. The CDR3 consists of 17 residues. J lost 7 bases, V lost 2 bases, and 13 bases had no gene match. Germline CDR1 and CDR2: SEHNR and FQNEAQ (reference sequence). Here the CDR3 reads CASSLPTGISVGGELFF. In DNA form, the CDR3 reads TGTGCCAGCAGCTTACCGACAGGGATTTCGGTCGGCGGGGAGCTGTTTTTT.

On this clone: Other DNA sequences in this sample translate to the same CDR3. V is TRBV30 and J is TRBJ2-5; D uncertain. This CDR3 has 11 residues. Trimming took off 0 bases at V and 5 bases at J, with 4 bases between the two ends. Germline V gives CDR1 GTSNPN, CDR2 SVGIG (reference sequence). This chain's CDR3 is CAWSVSETQYF. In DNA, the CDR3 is TGTGCCTGGAGTGTAAGTGAGACCCAGTACTTC.

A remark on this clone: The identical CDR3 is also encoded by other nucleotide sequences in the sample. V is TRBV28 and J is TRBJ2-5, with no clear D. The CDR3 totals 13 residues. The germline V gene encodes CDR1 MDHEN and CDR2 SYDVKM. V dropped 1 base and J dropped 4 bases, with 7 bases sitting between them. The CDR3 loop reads CASSLLGRETQYF. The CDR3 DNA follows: TGTGCCAGCAGTTTATTGGGTCGAGAGACCCAGTACTTC. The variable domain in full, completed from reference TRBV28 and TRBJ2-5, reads DVKVTQSSRYLVKRTGEKVFLECVQDMDHENMFWYRQDPGLGLRLIYFSYDVKMKEKGDIPEGYSVSREKKERFSLILESASTNQTSMYLCASSLLGRETQYFGPGTRLLVL.

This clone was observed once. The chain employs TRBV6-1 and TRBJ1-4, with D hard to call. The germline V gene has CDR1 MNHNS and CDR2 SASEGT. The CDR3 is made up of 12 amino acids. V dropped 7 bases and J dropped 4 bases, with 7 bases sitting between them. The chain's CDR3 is CASTFYNEKLFF. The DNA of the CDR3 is TGTGCCAGCACCTTCTATAATGAAAAACTGTTTTTT.

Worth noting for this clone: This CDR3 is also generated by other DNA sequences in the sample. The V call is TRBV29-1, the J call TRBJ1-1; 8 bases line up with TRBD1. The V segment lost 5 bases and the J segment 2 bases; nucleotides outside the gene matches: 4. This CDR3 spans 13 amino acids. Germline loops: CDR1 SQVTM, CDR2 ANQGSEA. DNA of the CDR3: TGCAGCGTTAAGACAGGGGCCAACACTGAAGCTTTCTTT. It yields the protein CSVKTGANTEAFF.

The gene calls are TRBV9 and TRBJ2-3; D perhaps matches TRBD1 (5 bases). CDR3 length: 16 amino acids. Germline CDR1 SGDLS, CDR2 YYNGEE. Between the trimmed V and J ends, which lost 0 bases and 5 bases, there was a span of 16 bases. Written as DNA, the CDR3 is TGTGCCAGCAGCGTAGTAGGATCTCAGGGCCAAGATACGCAGTATTTT. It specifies CASSVVGSQGQDTQYF.

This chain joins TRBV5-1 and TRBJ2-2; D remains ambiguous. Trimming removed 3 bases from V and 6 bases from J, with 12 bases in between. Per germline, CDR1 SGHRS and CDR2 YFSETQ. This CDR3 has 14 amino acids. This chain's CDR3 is CASSWVTGAGELFF. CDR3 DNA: TGCGCCAGCAGCTGGGTGACTGGCGCCGGGGAGCTGTTTTTT.

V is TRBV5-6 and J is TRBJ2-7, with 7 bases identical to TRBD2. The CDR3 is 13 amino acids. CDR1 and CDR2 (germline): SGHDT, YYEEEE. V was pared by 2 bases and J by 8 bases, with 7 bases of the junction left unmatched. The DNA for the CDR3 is TGTGCCAGCAGCTTTGGGGGGACTACGAAGCAGTACTTC. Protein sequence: CASSFGGTTKQYF.

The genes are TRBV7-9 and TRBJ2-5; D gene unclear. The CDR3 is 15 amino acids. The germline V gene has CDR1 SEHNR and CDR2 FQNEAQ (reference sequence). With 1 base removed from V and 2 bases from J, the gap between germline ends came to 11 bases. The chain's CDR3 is CASSLVPGPQETQYF. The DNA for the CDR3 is TGTGCCAGCAGCTTAGTGCCAGGCCCACAAGAGACCCAGTACTTC.

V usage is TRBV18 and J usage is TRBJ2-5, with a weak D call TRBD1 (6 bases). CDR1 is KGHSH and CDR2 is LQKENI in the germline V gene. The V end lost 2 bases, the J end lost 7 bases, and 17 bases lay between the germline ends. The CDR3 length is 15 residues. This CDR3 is CASSPSVGGLGTQYF. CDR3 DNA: TGTGCCAGCTCACCATCCGTTGGGGGCCTTGGGACCCAGTACTTC.

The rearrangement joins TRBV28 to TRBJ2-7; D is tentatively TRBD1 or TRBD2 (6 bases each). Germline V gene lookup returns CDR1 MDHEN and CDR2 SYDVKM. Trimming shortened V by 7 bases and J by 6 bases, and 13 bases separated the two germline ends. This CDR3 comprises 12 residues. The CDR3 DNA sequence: TGTGCCAGCACGGGGGCTTTCCGCGAGCAGTACTTC. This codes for CASTGAFREQYF. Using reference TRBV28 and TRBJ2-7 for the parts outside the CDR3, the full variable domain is DVKVTQSSRYLVKRTGEKVFLECVQDMDHENMFWYRQDPGLGLRLIYFSYDVKMKEKGDIPEGYSVSREKKERFSLILESASTNQTSMYLCASTGAFREQYFGPGTRLTVT.

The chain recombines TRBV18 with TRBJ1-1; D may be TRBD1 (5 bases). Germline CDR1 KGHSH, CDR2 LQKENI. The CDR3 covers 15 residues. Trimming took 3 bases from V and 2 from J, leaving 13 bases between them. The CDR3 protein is CASSPLSGFNTEAFF. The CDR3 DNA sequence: TGTGCCAGCTCACCTCTATCAGGGTTCAACACTGAAGCTTTCTTT.

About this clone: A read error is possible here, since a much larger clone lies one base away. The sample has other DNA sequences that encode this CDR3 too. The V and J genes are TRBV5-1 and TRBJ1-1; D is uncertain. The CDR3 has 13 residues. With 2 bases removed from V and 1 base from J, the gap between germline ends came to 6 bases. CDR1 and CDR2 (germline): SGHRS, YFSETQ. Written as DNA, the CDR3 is TGCGCCAGCAGCTTCCAGGAGAACACTGAAGCTTTCTTT. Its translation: CASSFQENTEAFF.